One and the same sample provided the 31 T cell receptor beta chains below, sequenced in a study of T cells expressing NK-cell markers. From its re-call of the 5' RACE reads, TCRdb lists each CDR3 protein once, without DNA. There are a few hundred thousand distinct CDR3 sequences in the sample, with approximately 0.41% held by the top ten. Sequenced input: blood T cells: a sorted CD56 or NKG2C T cell subset, CD4+ or CD8+ T cells, or bulk PBMC T cells (not recorded which). These receptors were taken from a man between 18 and 29 years old in good health.

This chain joins TRBV7-6 and TRBJ1-1. Germline CDR1 is SGHVS and CDR2 is FNYEAQ. CDR3 length: 15 residues. The CDR3 spells CASSLVETRNTEAFF.

The chain links TRBV7-8 to TRBJ2-7. Germline V lookup: CDR1 SGHVS, CDR2 FQNEAQ. The CDR3 has 14 residues. The chain's CDR3 is CASSSKVGSYEQYF.

V and J are TRBV7-9 and TRBJ1-5; TCRdb calls TRBD1, which cannot be checked without DNA. Looked up from germline, CDR1 is SEHNR and CDR2 is FQNEAQ (reference sequence). CDR3 length equals 15 residues. The CDR3 spells CASSLGLVGTQPQHF.

The rearrangement uses TRBV29-1 and TRBJ2-1. The germline V gene encodes CDR1 SQVTM and CDR2 ANQGSEA. This CDR3 has 12 residues. The CDR3 reads CSGSRETGEQFF.

V gene TRBV28 combines with J gene TRBJ2-1; TCRdb's D gene call, TRBD1, goes unchecked for lack of DNA. Germline V CDR1 and CDR2: MDHEN, SYDVKM. The CDR3 contains 15 residues. CDR3 sequence reads: CASSQSGTVYNEQFF.

The rearrangement links TRBV7-2 to TRBJ1-5. The CDR3 is 15 residues long. Germline V gene lookup returns CDR1 SGHTA and CDR2 FQGNSA. The CDR3 loop is CASSLVAVAHQPQHF.

The V and J genes are TRBV29-1 and TRBJ2-3; there is no DNA to check the TCRdb D call of TRBD2. CDR1 is SQVTM, CDR2 ANQGSEA, per germline. The CDR3 runs 13 residues. CDR3 sequence: CSVGGVHVDTQYF.

The V gene is TRBV7-2, the J gene TRBJ2-1. The CDR3 totals 15 residues. Germline V gene sequence: CDR1 SGHTA, CDR2 FQGNSA. This CDR3 reads CASSSQILSYNEQFF.

The chain couples TRBV20-1 to TRBJ2-3; the D call of TRBD1 rests on TCRdb alone, since no DNA is present to check it. The CDR3 extends over 16 amino acids. Looked up from germline, CDR1 is DFQATT and CDR2 is SNEGSKA (reference sequence). This CDR3 reads CSARDPGGTSTDTQYF.

The CDR3 reads CASSYGWASGGTNYEQYF. The chain is built from TRBV6-5 and TRBJ2-7; TCRdb's D call, TRBD2, is unchecked because there is no DNA. CDR3 length: 18 amino acids. Per the germline V gene, CDR1 is MNHEY and CDR2 is SVGAGI.

The chain recombines TRBV25-1 with TRBJ2-1; TCRdb's D call, TRBD1, is unchecked because there is no DNA. CDR1 and CDR2 from the germline V gene are MGHDK and SYGVNS. The CDR3 sequence is 12 residues long. This chain's CDR3 is CASSASGGAKFF.

CDR3 residues: CASSPTGGLLQPQHF. The V gene is TRBV19, the J gene TRBJ1-5; TCRdb's D call of TRBD1 is untestable without DNA. Germline V lookup: CDR1 LNHDA, CDR2 SQIVND (reference sequence). The CDR3 is 15 residues long. The full variable domain, rest sourced from reference TRBV19 and TRBJ1-5, is DGGITQSPKYLFRKEGQNVTLSCEQNLNHDAMYWYRQDPGQGLRLIYYSQIVNDFQKGDIAEGYSVSREKKESFPLTVTSAQKNPTAFYLCASSPTGGLLQPQHFGDGTRLSIL.

The V call is TRBV19, the J call TRBJ2-1; TCRdb returns TRBD2, unconfirmable since there is no DNA. CDR3 length: 14 residues. The germline V gene has CDR1 LNHDA and CDR2 SQIVND (reference sequence). The CDR3: CASSIRARGNEQFF.

Here the CDR3 reads CSAKGGVGPYEQYF. The chain is built from TRBV29-1 and TRBJ2-7; the TRBD2 assignment by TCRdb is unverifiable without DNA. The CDR3 covers 14 residues. Germline CDR1 is SQVTM and CDR2 is ANQGSEA.

This chain connects TRBV10-3 to TRBJ2-1; no DNA is available, so the TRBD2 call from TCRdb remains unchecked. CDR1 is ENHRY and CDR2 is SYGVKD in the germline V gene. This CDR3 has 16 amino acids. The CDR3 loop reads CAITKSGTSGSNEQFF.

V gene TRBV12-3 or TRBV12-4 combines with J gene TRBJ2-2; checking the TCRdb D call of TRBD2 is not possible without DNA. This CDR3 is built from 11 residues. The CDR3 loop reads CASSLHGELFF.

This chain uses TRBV27 with TRBJ1-2; TCRdb designates TRBD1, a call that cannot be tested without DNA. The CDR3 covers 14 residues. CDR1 and CDR2 (germline): MNHEY, SMNVEV (reference sequence). CDR3: CASRFRGRRHGYTF.

V usage is TRBV30 and J usage is TRBJ2-1. The germline V gene has CDR1 GTSNPN and CDR2 SVGIG (reference sequence). The CDR3 totals 15 residues. CDR3 in amino acids: CAWSDSPSSYNEQFF.

The CDR3 is CASRSTRLDGNSYNEQFF. The chain is built from TRBV5-1 and TRBJ2-1; TCRdb's D call of TRBD2 is untestable without DNA. Germline V lookup: CDR1 SGHRS, CDR2 YFSETQ. This CDR3 spans 18 amino acids.

The V gene is TRBV19, the J gene TRBJ2-2. CDR3 length: 14 amino acids. Germline lookup yields CDR1 LNHDA and CDR2 SQIVND (reference sequence). CDR3 loop: CASSLFILSGELFF.

The V call is TRBV10-3, the J call TRBJ1-1. In germline, CDR1 is ENHRY, CDR2 SYGVKD. The CDR3 is made up of 13 amino acids. This CDR3 reads CATTSSIGTEAFF.

The chain has TRBV6-5 and TRBJ1-4; with no DNA, the TCRdb D assignment of TRBD1 cannot be verified. The length of the CDR3 is 12 residues. Germline assignment: CDR1 MNHEY and CDR2 SVGAGI. CDR3 in amino acids: CASSPRGAKLFF.

V is TRBV24-1 and J is TRBJ2-3; TCRdb's assignment of TRBD2 cannot be checked, as there is no DNA. This CDR3 region has 17 residues. Germline assignment: CDR1 KGHDR and CDR2 SFDVKD. The CDR3 loop reads CATSDPGLAGGTDTQYF.

The chain employs TRBV4-3 and TRBJ2-1. Germline CDR1 is LGHNA and CDR2 is YSLEER. This CDR3 spans 14 amino acids. The CDR3 spells CASSQEGSYNEQFF.

The chain couples TRBV7-9 to TRBJ2-3; the D call of TRBD1 rests on TCRdb alone, since no DNA is present to check it. The CDR3 runs 17 residues. Germline V gene data show CDR1 as SEHNR and CDR2 as FQNEAQ (reference sequence). This CDR3 is CASSLRPGFTFADTQYF.

The chain combines TRBV19 with TRBJ2-7; lacking DNA, the TRBD2 call made by TCRdb goes unchecked. Germline V gene sequence: CDR1 LNHDA, CDR2 SQIVND (reference sequence). There are 14 residues in the CDR3. This chain's CDR3 is CATQGTSVSDEQYF.

This sequence joins TRBV20-1 and TRBJ2-2; TCRdb lists TRBD1, though no DNA is available to test this call. Germline loops: CDR1 DFQATT, CDR2 SNEGSKA (reference sequence). There are 16 residues in the CDR3. The CDR3 region is CSAGDRSRTNTGELFF.

The chain combines TRBV10-3 with TRBJ2-3; TCRdb's D call, TRBD2, is unchecked because there is no DNA. CDR1 and CDR2 (germline): ENHRY, SYGVKD. The CDR3 totals 18 residues. The CDR3 region is CAIIGTSGRGGNADTQYF.

This rearrangement joins TRBV11-2 to TRBJ2-1. The length of the CDR3 is 15 residues. The germline gives CDR1 SGHAT, CDR2 FQNNGV. Here the CDR3 reads CASSSGVSSYNEQFF.

The chain combines TRBV3-1 with TRBJ2-7; TCRdb calls TRBD2, which cannot be checked without DNA. The germline CDR1 and CDR2 sequences are LGHDT and YNNKEL (reference sequence). The CDR3 totals 15 residues. CDR3 amino acids: CASSSYRDSDYEQYF.

This chain connects TRBV29-1 to TRBJ2-5; the TRBD2 assignment by TCRdb is unverifiable without DNA. Germline CDR1 reads SQVTM; CDR2 reads ANQGSEA. The CDR3 sequence is 14 residues long. The CDR3 protein is CSVEGATRAETQYF.